The clone carrying this T cell receptor (beta chain) has just one count. This same CDR3 is encoded by further DNA sequences in the sample. The data originate from a study of blood T cell repertoires in COVID-19. Across the whole study: The cDNA or gDNA used as material had been derived from T cells, B-cell-depleted T cells, or PBMCs.

How the authors handled the data: Quantification of nucleated cells was approximated via reference gene primer amplification. Sequencing was performed with immunoSEQ multiplex PCR; in TCRdb, only in-frame clones are kept and a portion is missing. D and trimming come from the DNA, and the V and J calls and clone size come from that table. The sample has about 110,000 clones; 75% to 85% are singletons. Source material: peripheral blood. The source is a woman aged 80 or older with active or convalescent COVID-19.

CDR3 residues: CASSLATGATNEKLFF. Here the CDR3 DNA reads TGCGCCAGCAGCTTGGCCACGGGGGCAACTAATGAAAAACTGTTTTTT. The chain combines TRBV5-1 with TRBJ1-4, with D possibly being TRBD1 (5 bases). Germline V gene sequence: CDR1 SGHRS, CDR2 YFSETQ. Trimming took 0 bases from V and 0 from J, leaving 9 bases between them. There are 16 residues in the CDR3.